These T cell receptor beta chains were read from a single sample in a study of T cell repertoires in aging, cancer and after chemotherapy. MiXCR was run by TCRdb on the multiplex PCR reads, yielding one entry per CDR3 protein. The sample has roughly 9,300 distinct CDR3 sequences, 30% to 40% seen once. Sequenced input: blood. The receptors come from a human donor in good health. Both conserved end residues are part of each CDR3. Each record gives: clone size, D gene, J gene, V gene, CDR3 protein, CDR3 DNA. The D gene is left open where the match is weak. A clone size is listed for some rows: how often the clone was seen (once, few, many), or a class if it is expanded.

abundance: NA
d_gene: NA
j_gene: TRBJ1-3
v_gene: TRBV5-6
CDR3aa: CASGRVSSGNTIYF
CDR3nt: TGTGCCAGCGGGAGGGTCAGCTCTGGAAACACCATATATTTT

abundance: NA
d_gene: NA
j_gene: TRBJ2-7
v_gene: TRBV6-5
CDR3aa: CASSQTDSYEQYF
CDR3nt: TGTGCCAGCAGCCAAACGGACAGCTACGAGCAGTACTTC

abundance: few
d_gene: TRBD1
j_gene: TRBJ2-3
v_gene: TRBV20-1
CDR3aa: CSAAPGQGADTQYF
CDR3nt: TGCAGTGCTGCCCCGGGACAGGGGGCCGATACGCAGTATTTT

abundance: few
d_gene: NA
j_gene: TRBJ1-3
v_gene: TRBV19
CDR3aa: CASRPRLSSGNTIYF
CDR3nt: TGTGCCAGTAGGCCCAGACTCAGCTCTGGAAACACCATATATTTT

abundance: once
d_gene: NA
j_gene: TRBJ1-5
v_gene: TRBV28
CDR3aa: CATTKGVQPQHF
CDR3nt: TGTGCCACCACCAAGGGTGTTCAGCCCCAGCATTTT

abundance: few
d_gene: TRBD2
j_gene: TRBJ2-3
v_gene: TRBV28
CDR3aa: CASSLIASGITDTQYF
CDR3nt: TGTGCCAGCAGTTTAATCGCTAGCGGGATCACAGATACGCAGTATTTT

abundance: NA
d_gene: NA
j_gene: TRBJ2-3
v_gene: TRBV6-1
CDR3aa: CASSDGTHDTDTQYF
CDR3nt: TGTGCCAGCAGTGATGGGACTCACGACACAGATACGCAGTATTTT

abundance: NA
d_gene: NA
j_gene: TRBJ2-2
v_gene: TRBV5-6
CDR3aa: CASSLAAGLTGELFF
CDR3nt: TGTGCCAGCAGCTTGGCCGCAGGGTTGACCGGGGAGCTGTTTTTT

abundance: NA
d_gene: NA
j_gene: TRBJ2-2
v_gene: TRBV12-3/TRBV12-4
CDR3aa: CASSSPYFQGTGELFF
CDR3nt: TGTGCCAGCAGTTCTCCGTACTTCCAGGGGACCGGGGAGCTGTTTTTT

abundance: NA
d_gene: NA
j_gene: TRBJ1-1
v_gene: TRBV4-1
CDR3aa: CASSQGDLKTEAFF
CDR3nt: TGCGCCAGCAGCCAAGGGGACCTAAAAACTGAAGCTTTCTTT

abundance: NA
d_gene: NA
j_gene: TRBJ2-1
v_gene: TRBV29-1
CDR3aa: CSVDSVPYNEQFF
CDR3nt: TGCAGCGTTGACAGTGTCCCCTACAATGAGCAGTTCTTC

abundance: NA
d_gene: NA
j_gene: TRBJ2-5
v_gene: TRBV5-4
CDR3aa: CASSLPGASKETQYF
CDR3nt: TGTGCCAGCAGCCTACCGGGAGCGTCGAAAGAGACCCAGTACTTC

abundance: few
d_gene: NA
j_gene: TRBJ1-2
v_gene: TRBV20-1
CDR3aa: CSARVYGYTF
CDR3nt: TGCAGTGCTAGGGTCTATGGCTACACCTTC

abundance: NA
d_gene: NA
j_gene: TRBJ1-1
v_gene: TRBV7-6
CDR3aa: CASSLEGVREAFF
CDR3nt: TGTGCCAGCAGCTTAGAAGGGGTACGCGAAGCTTTCTTT

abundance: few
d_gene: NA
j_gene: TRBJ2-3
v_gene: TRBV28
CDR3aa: CASSARDSPPPDTQYF
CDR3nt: TGTGCCAGCAGTGCGCGGGACTCACCTCCGCCAGATACGCAGTATTTT

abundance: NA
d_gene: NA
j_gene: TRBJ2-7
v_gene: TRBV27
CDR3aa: CASSYPGAEYF
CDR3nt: TGTGCCAGCAGTTATCCGGGGGCAGAGTACTTC

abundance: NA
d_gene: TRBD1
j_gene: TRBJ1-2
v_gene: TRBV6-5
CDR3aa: CASIDRAPNGYTF
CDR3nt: TGTGCCAGCATCGACAGGGCCCCCAATGGCTACACCTTC

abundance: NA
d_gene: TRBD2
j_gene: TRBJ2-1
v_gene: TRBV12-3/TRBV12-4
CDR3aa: CASSFGPSGGYSYNEQFF
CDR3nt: TGTGCCAGCAGTTTCGGGCCTAGCGGGGGGTATTCCTACAATGAGCAGTTCTTC

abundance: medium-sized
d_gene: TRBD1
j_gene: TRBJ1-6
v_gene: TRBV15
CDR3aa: CATRRDRGVDSPLHF
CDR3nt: TGTGCCACCAGGAGGGACAGGGGTGTGGATTCACCCCTCCACTTT

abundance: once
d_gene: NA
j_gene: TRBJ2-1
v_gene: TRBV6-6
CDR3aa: CASSPLGSPSYNEQFF
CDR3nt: TGTGCCAGCAGTCCCCTAGGTAGCCCCTCCTACAATGAGCAGTTCTTC

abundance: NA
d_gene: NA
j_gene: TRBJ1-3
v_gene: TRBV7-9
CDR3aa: CVSSLSPSGNTIYF
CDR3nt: TGTGTCAGCAGCTTAAGTCCCTCTGGAAACACCATATATTTT

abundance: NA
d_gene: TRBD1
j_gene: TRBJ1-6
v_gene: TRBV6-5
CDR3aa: CSSSEIVTGGSPLHF
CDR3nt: TGTTCCAGCAGTGAAATCGTGACAGGGGGCTCACCCCTCCACTTT

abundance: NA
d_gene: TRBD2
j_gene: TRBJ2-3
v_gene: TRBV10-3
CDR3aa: CAISDVPGGGTDTQYF
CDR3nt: TGTGCCATCAGTGACGTGCCTGGGGGGGGCACAGATACGCAGTATTTT

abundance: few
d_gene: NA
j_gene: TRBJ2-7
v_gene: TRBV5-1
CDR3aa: CASSFASGQLEQYF
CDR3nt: TGCGCCAGCAGCTTTGCGTCGGGACAACTTGAGCAGTACTTC

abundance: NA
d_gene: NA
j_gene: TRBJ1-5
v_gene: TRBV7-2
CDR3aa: CASSAGQRGQPQHF
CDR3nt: TGTGCCAGCAGCGCGGGACAACGAGGGCAGCCCCAGCATTTT

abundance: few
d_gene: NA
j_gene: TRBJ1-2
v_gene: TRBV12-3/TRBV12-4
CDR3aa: CASSWWGLGDYGYTF
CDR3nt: TGTGCCAGCAGTTGGTGGGGATTGGGGGACTATGGCTACACCTTC

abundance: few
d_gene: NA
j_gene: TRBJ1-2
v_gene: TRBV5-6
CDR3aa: CASSWGVWGYNYGYTF
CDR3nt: TGTGCCAGCAGCTGGGGAGTGTGGGGATATAACTATGGCTACACCTTC

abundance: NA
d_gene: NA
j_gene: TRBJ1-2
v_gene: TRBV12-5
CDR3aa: CASGLWQGKGGYTF
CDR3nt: TGTGCTAGTGGTTTGTGGCAGGGGAAAGGTGGCTACACCTTC

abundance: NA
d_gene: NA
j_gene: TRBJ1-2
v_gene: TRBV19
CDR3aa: CASSIGGPGANYGYTF
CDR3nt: TGTGCCAGTAGTATTGGTGGGCCTGGGGCTAACTATGGCTACACCTTC

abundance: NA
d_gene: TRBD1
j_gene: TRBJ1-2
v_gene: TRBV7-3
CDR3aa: CASSATGGRGYTF
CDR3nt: TGTGCCAGCAGCGCGACAGGGGGACGGGGCTACACCTTC

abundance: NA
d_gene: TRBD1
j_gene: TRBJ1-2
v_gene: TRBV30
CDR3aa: CAWSVGTGIVYGYTF
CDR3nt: TGTGCCTGGAGTGTGGGGACAGGGATTGTCTATGGCTACACCTTC

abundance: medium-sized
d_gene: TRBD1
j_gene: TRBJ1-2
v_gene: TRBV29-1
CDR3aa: CSVTRDRPYGYTF
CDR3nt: TGCAGCGTTACGCGGGACAGACCCTATGGCTACACCTTC

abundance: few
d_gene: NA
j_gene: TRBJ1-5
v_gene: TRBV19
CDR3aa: CASSRGGSNQPQHF
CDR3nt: TGTGCCAGTAGCCGAGGAGGGAGCAATCAGCCCCAGCATTTT

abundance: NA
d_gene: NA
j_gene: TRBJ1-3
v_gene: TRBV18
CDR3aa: CASSPGGNAGNTIYF
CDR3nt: TGTGCCAGCTCACCAGGGGGCAATGCCGGAAACACCATATATTTT

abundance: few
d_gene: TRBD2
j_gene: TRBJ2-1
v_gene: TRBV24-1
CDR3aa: CATMGLANNEQFF
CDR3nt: TGTGCCACCATGGGACTAGCCAACAATGAGCAGTTCTTC

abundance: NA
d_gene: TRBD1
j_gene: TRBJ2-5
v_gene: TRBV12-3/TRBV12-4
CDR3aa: CASRGQGRETQYF
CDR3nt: TGTGCCAGCAGAGGACAGGGTCGAGAGACCCAGTACTTC

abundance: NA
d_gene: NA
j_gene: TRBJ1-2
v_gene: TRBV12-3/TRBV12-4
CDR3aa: CASSLVYSANYGYTF
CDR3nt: TGTGCCAGCAGTTTAGTATACAGCGCTAACTATGGCTACACCTTC

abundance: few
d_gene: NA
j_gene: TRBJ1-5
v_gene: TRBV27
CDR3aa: CASSSLAGVGNQPQHF
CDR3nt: TGTGCCAGCAGTTCTTTGGCAGGGGTTGGCAATCAGCCCCAGCATTTT

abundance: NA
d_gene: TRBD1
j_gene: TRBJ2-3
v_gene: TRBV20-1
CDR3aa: CSARGQGGRGDTQYF
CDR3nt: TGCAGTGCTAGGGGACAGGGGGGCAGGGGCGATACGCAGTATTTT

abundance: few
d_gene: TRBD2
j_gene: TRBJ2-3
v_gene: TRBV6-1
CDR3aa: CASSGGALDTQYF
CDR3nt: TGTGCCAGCAGCGGGGGGGCCCTAGATACGCAGTATTTT

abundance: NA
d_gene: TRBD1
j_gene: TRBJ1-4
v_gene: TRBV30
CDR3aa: CAWRTTGEHIGKLFF
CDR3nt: TGTGCCTGGAGGACTACAGGGGAACATATAGGAAAACTGTTTTTT

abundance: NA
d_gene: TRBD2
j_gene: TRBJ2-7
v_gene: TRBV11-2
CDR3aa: CASSASSGAYEQYF
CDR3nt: TGTGCCAGCTCAGCTTCTAGCGGGGCTTACGAGCAGTACTTC